These 26 T cell receptor beta chains were sequenced from one sample in a study of T cell repertoires in cytomegalovirus infection. These receptors are not linked to any known antigen. Via MiXCR, TCRdb re-called the reads, giving one row per CDR3 protein. The sample records hundreds of thousands of distinct CDR3 sequences, approximately 32% being singletons. The material sequenced was cultured CD8+ T cells from PBMCs, taken from culture after CMV antigen stimulation. All receptors derive from a human donor in good health (CMV status not recorded). Some clones in this sample may be carry-over from other donors' samples.

The chain employs TRBV4-2 and TRBJ2-2, with 8 bases aligning to TRBD1. CDR3 length: 16 amino acids. The V gene end was trimmed by 0 bases and the J gene end by 5 bases; junction bases not matched to a gene: 5. Germline CDR1 and CDR2: LGHNA and YNFKEQ. The CDR3 DNA sequence: TGTGCCAGCAGCCAAGATCGGGGACAGGAAACCGGGGAGCTGTTTTTT. It yields the protein CASSQDRGQETGELFF.

CDR3 coding DNA: TGTGCCACCAGCGCGGACCTCAATCAGCCCCAGCATTTT. It encodes CATSADLNQPQHF. The rearrangement joins TRBV15 to TRBJ1-5, with D uncertain. There are 13 residues in the CDR3. Germline V lookup: CDR1 LNHNV, CDR2 YYDKDF (reference sequence). V lost 5 bases, J lost 3 bases, and 8 bases lay in between.

The V gene is TRBV7-2, the J gene TRBJ2-5, with D tentatively TRBD2 (6 bases). In germline, CDR1 is SGHTA, CDR2 FQGNSA. The CDR3 runs 15 residues. Deletions cut 1 base from V and 3 bases from J, with 12 bases between. The CDR3 reads CASSLGGAPKETQYF. The CDR3 DNA is TGTGCCAGCAGCTTAGGCGGGGCTCCTAAAGAGACCCAGTACTTC.

This chain joins TRBV7-2 and TRBJ1-1; D gene unclear. The V and J ends lost 5 bases and 7 bases respectively, with 14 bases between them. In germline, CDR1 is SGHTA, CDR2 FQGNSA. CDR3 size: 13 residues. The CDR3, as DNA: TGTGCCAGCAGCGAAGAGCCCAGATATGAAGCTTTCTTT. Its translation: CASSEEPRYEAFF.

Only a few counts were recorded for this clonotype. V and J are TRBV6-1 and TRBJ2-1; 12 bases are a match to TRBD1. Germline V CDR1 and CDR2: MNHNS, SASEGT. This CDR3 is 15 amino acids long. V shed 6 bases and J 10 bases; nucleotides not matched to a gene: 10. CDR3 coding DNA: TGTGCCAGCAGCCTGGGACAGGGGGCGGCGGGGGAGCAGTTCTTC. This encodes CASSLGQGAAGEQFF.

On this clonotype: This likely comes from a read error, as the CDR3 has no conserved phenylalanine or tryptophan at its end. The J gene is TRBJ2-7, the V gene TRBV7-8; possibly TRBD1 for D (6 bases). The CDR3 sequence is 13 residues long. In germline, CDR1 is SGHVS, CDR2 FQNEAQ. Trimming stripped 4 bases from V and 5 bases from J, with 12 bases between. The DNA for the CDR3 is TGTGCCAGCAGCTCCAGGGGTTCCCACGAGCAGTACCTC. It is translated as CASSSRGSHEQYL.

As DNA, the CDR3 is TGTGCCACCAGTGTCCGGGACCCGAACACCGGGGAGCTGTTTTTT. Encoded protein: CATSVRDPNTGELFF. This sequence joins TRBV24-1 and TRBJ2-2; the D call may be TRBD1 or TRBD2 (5 bases each). The germline V gene encodes CDR1 KGHDR and CDR2 SFDVKD. Trimming left V 5 bases short and J 0 bases short, with 9 bases between. The CDR3 covers 15 residues.

This clonotype was observed a few times. This rearrangement joins TRBV7-9 to TRBJ2-7, with 7 positions matching TRBD1. Trimming cost V 5 bases and J 4 bases; bases outside gene matches: 8. Per germline, CDR1 SEHNR and CDR2 FQNEAQ (reference sequence). The CDR3 covers 14 residues. The CDR3 DNA sequence: TGTGCCAGCAGCCCGAGGGGGCACCATTACGAGCAGTACTTC. Translated: CASSPRGHHYEQYF.

The chain carries TRBV4-2 and TRBJ1-6, with TRBD1 as a possible D gene (5 bases). Germline CDR1 LGHNA, CDR2 YNFKEQ. This CDR3 is built from 15 residues. The V end lost 0 bases, the J end lost 8 bases, and 11 bases lay between the germline ends. Here the CDR3 DNA reads TGTGCCAGCAGCCAAGAGGCCAAGGGGCATTCACCCCTCCACTTT. Its translation is CASSQEAKGHSPLHF.

J is TRBJ1-2 and V is TRBV4-2, with D possibly TRBD1 on 6 matching bases. Germline CDR1 and CDR2: LGHNA and YNFKEQ. There are 15 residues in the CDR3. V was pared by 1 base and J by 4 bases, with 13 bases between. The CDR3: CASSQALGQTYGYTF. DNA for the CDR3: TGTGCCAGCAGCCAAGCTTTGGGACAAACCTATGGCTACACCTTC.

The J gene is TRBJ2-3, the V gene TRBV27; D is ambiguous. Germline V gives CDR1 MNHEY, CDR2 SMNVEV (reference sequence). The CDR3 consists of 14 residues. Trimming removed 0 bases from V and 1 base from J, with 5 bases in between. The CDR3 here is CASSLSLRTDTQYF. CDR3 sequence (DNA): TGTGCCAGCAGTTTATCGCTGCGCACAGATACGCAGTATTTT.

A word on this clonotype: Since the CDR3 does not end with the conserved phenylalanine or tryptophan, this likely comes from a read error. V and J are TRBV3-1 and TRBJ2-1; 9 nucleotides line up with TRBD2. V lost 0 bases, J lost 4 bases, and 13 bases stayed unmatched. Germline assignment: CDR1 LGHDT and CDR2 YNNKEL (reference sequence). This CDR3 has 19 amino acids. The CDR3 sequence is CASSQDGLAGTGFYNEQFS. The CDR3 nucleotides read TGTGCCAGCAGCCAAGATGGCCTAGCGGGGACTGGGTTTTACAATGAGCAGTTCTCC.

This clonotype was counted a few times. This rearrangement joins TRBV7-9 to TRBJ2-1; 7 bases align to TRBD2. With V trimmed by 5 bases and J by 3 bases, 10 bases remained unmatched. This CDR3 comprises 16 residues. Per germline, CDR1 SEHNR and CDR2 FQNEAQ (reference sequence). CDR3 in DNA: TGTGCCAGCAGCCCGCAGGAAGCGGGGTTCTACAATGAGCAGTTCTTC. It translates to CASSPQEAGFYNEQFF.

V is TRBV12-3 or TRBV12-4 and J is TRBJ2-3; no clear D. Trimming removed 3 bases from V and 0 bases from J, with 13 bases in between. There are 16 residues in the CDR3. Here the CDR3 DNA reads TGTGCCAGCAGTTTCCTCGTGGAGACTAGCACAGATACGCAGTATTTT. As protein: CASSFLVETSTDTQYF.

This clonotype was counted ten times or more. The chain uses TRBV7-2 and TRBJ1-1, with TRBD1 identical over 11 bases. The CDR3 sequence is 16 residues long. Germline V gene lookup returns CDR1 SGHTA and CDR2 FQGNSA. J lost 3 bases, V lost 3 bases, and 6 bases had no gene match. The CDR3 sequence: CASSFWTGGLYTEAFF. In DNA form, the CDR3 reads TGTGCCAGCAGCTTCTGGACAGGGGGCCTATACACTGAAGCTTTCTTT.

This clonotype turned up a few times. V is TRBV7-6 and J is TRBJ1-4, with a weak D call TRBD1 (6 bases). Looked up from germline, CDR1 is SGHVS and CDR2 is FNYEAQ. Trimming took 0 bases from V and 6 from J, leaving 8 bases between them. CDR3 length: 14 amino acids. DNA for the CDR3: TGTGCCAGCAGCTTAGCAGGGGGACATGAAAAACTGTTTTTT. It codes for CASSLAGGHEKLFF.

The chain joins TRBV2 to TRBJ1-1; possibly TRBD1 for D (5 bases). The CDR3 has 14 residues. V lost 8 bases and J lost 1, with 14 bases in between. In germline, CDR1 is SNHLY, CDR2 FYNNEI. The CDR3 nucleotides read TGTGCCAGCTCGGGGGGGGACGGGAACACTGAAGCTTTCTTT. Translation gives CASSGGDGNTEAFF.

On this clonotype itself: This likely comes from a read error, as the CDR3 has no conserved phenylalanine or tryptophan at its end. V and J are TRBV12-3 or TRBV12-4 and TRBJ1-3, with D possibly TRBD1 on 6 matching bases. V dropped 6 bases and J dropped 4 bases, with 16 bases sitting between them. CDR3 length: 15 residues. Written as DNA, the CDR3 is TGTGCCAGCAGCCCTGCGGGACACCGGGGAAACACCATATATGTT. Translated: CASSPAGHRGNTIYV.

V usage is TRBV27 and J usage is TRBJ1-6; unclear D gene. The CDR3 runs to 14 residues. Trimming removed 5 bases at V and 4 bases at J, with 9 bases between. Germline V lookup: CDR1 MNHEY, CDR2 SMNVEV (reference sequence). The CDR3 bases are TGTGCCAGCAGTACCGACAATTATAATTCACCCCTCCACTTT. Protein product: CASSTDNYNSPLHF.

The chain recombines TRBV6-6 with TRBJ1-6, with a possible D match to TRBD1 (5 bases). Trimming removed 6 bases from V and 0 bases from J, with 15 bases in between. The CDR3 spans 17 residues. Per the germline V gene, CDR1 is MNHNY and CDR2 is SVGAGI (reference sequence). The CDR3 region has the DNA TGTGCCAGCAGCAGAACAGGTCCCAGCTCCTATAATTCACCCCTCCACTTT. Translated, it gives CASSRTGPSSYNSPLHF.

Ten or more counts support this clonotype. This chain joins TRBV12-3 or TRBV12-4 and TRBJ2-3, with 9 positions matching TRBD1. The CDR3 extends over 15 amino acids. The V and J ends lost 5 bases and 1 base, in that order; junction bases with no gene match: 4. This CDR3 is CASSARTGGTDTQYF. The CDR3 DNA sequence: TGTGCCAGCAGTGCAAGGACAGGGGGCACAGATACGCAGTATTTT.

V is TRBV7-6 and J is TRBJ2-1; TRBD2 is a possible D gene (7 bases). The CDR3 sequence is 15 residues long. CDR1 is SGHVS, CDR2 FNYEAQ, per germline. Deletions cut 5 bases from V and 7 bases from J, with 18 bases between. The CDR3 DNA reads TGTGCCAGCAGCCCAACGTGGGGGGGCGCGAATGAGCAGTTCTTC. Amino acids: CASSPTWGGANEQFF. The full variable domain, rest sourced from reference TRBV7-6 and TRBJ2-1, is GAGVSQSPRYKVTKRGQDVALRCDPISGHVSLYWYRQALGQGPEFLTYFNYEAQQDKSGLPNDRFSAERPEGSISTLTIQRTEQRDSAMYRCASSPTWGGANEQFFGPGTRLTVL.

The chain has TRBV4-3 and TRBJ2-1, with 11 positions matching TRBD2. V shed 11 bases, J shed 5 bases, and the junction held 17 bases outside the gene matches. This CDR3 region has 17 residues. Germline V gives CDR1 LGHNA, CDR2 YSLEER. CDR3 sequence: CAGTLRVTSGAHNEQFF. CDR3 sequence (DNA): TGCGCCGGCACCCTAAGGGTGACTAGCGGGGCTCACAATGAGCAGTTCTTC.

V gene TRBV6-6 combines with J gene TRBJ1-4, with 9 bases that match TRBD1. Germline CDR1 MNHNY, CDR2 SVGAGI (reference sequence). J gave up 8 bases and V 4 bases, and 8 bases lay outside the gene matches. The CDR3 is 15 amino acids. Written as DNA, the CDR3 is TGTGCCAGCAGTTCCTCCGGGACAGGGAACGAAAAACTGTTTTTT. It specifies CASSSSGTGNEKLFF.

The rearrangement links TRBV19 to TRBJ1-5; TRBD1 matches at 9 bases. The CDR3 runs to 15 residues. V shed 5 bases, J shed 4 bases, and the junction held 6 bases outside the gene matches. CDR1 and CDR2 (germline): LNHDA, SQIVND (reference sequence). The DNA for the CDR3 is TGTGCCAGTAGTGCCGAGGGGACAGGGAATCAGCCCCAGCATTTT. Residues: CASSAEGTGNQPQHF.

The chain joins TRBV27 to TRBJ1-2; no firm D call. The V gene lost 8 bases and the J gene lost 1 base, with 14 bases spanning the gap. Germline V gene lookup returns CDR1 MNHEY and CDR2 SMNVEV (reference sequence). The CDR3 totals 14 residues. The CDR3 loop is CASRIDGVNYGYTF. The CDR3 DNA is TGTGCCAGCCGAATCGACGGGGTTAACTATGGCTACACCTTC.